This TCR beta chain emerged from a study of blood T cell repertoires in COVID-19. Looking at the study overall: Italy, Spain and the United States were the sources of the convalescent and acute COVID-19 samples. Nucleic acid was either cDNA or gDNA, and it came from T cells, B-cell-depleted T cells, or PBMCs.

V was shortened by 1 base and J by 4 bases, with 16 bases between the two germline ends. This CDR3 is built from 16 residues. CDR1 SGHDN and CDR2 FVKESK come from the germline V gene. As originally analysed: It was from reference gene primer amplification that nucleated cell counts were estimated. TCRdb's table, derived via immunoSEQ multiplex PCR, lists solely in-frame clones and lacks some. The D gene and trimming were derived from the DNA, and the V and J assignments and clone size from that table. The data contain 150,000 to 200,000 clones, 65% to 80% of them seen just once; the ten biggest clones take up around 8.1%.

The rearrangement links TRBV14 to TRBJ1-1, with D perhaps matching TRBD1 (6 bases). This sequence was found in a man aged 55 to 70 with acute or convalescent COVID-19. What was sequenced was peripheral blood. CDR3 loop: CASSQALGGSGTEAFF. The CDR3 DNA sequence: TGTGCCAGCAGCCAAGCCTTAGGGGGATCGGGCACTGAAGCTTTCTTT.